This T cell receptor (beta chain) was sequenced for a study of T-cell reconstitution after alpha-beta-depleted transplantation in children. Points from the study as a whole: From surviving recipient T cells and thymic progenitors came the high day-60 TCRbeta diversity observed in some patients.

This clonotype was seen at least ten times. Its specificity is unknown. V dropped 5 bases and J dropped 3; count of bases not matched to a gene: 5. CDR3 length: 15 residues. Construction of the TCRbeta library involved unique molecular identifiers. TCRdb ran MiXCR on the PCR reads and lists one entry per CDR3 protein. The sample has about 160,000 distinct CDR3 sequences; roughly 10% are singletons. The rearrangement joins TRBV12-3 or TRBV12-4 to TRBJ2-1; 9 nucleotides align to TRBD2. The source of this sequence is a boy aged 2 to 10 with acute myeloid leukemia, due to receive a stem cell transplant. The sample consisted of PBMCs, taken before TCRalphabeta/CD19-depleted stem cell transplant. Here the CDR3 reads CASSQETSGYNEQFF. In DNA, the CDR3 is TGTGCCAGCAGTCAAGAGACTAGCGGCTACAATGAGCAGTTCTTC.